This T cell receptor beta chain was documented in a study of T cell repertoires in cytomegalovirus infection. Study in general: Matching HLA type and CMV infection were both indicated by public TCR beta signatures.

With respect to this clonotype: No antigen is known for it.

The study, taken as a whole, reports: Using cumulative public TCR beta family frequency, the authors identified those who carried CMV together with the relevant HLA. HLA-C-restricted CMV-specific TCR beta clonotypes prevailed in the ex vivo response.

One entry per CDR3 protein results from TCRdb running MiXCR on the reads. The sample contains fewer than 350,000 distinct CDR3 sequences, more than 8% of which appear only once. The TCR sequence derives from a human donor in good health (CMV status not recorded). Some clones in this sample may be carry-over from other donors' samples. Sequencing was carried out using PBMCs.

CDR3 loop: CASSFNRADANGYTF. The CDR3, as DNA: TGTGCCAGCAGTTTCAATAGGGCGGACGCCAATGGCTACACCTTC. The J gene is TRBJ1-2, the V gene TRBV12-3 or TRBV12-4; D gene unclear. The length of the CDR3 is 15 residues. The V gene lost 3 bases and the J gene lost 6 bases, with 17 bases spanning the gap.